This TCR beta chain was recovered during a study of blood T cell repertoires in COVID-19. Study-wide background: Donors in the United States, Italy and Spain gave samples during acute or convalescent COVID-19. PBMCs, B-cell-depleted T cells, or T cells provided the cDNA or gDNA that made up the material.

This CDR3 spans 15 amino acids. Trimming took 1 base from V and 0 from J, leaving 7 bases between them. CDR1 SGHTA and CDR2 FQGNSA come from the germline V gene. Repertoires were generated with immunoSEQ multiplex PCR, while TCRdb's copy carries only in-frame clones and drops some. The sample lists about 210,000 clones; around 83% were seen once. The clonotype was recovered from a woman in her forties or fifties with acute or convalescent COVID-19. This sequence joins TRBV7-2 and TRBJ2-1; D is unresolved. What was sequenced was peripheral blood. DNA of the CDR3: TGTGCCAGCAGCTTAGGCGAAAGCTCCTACAATGAGCAGTTCTTC. Amino acid sequence: CASSLGESSYNEQFF.